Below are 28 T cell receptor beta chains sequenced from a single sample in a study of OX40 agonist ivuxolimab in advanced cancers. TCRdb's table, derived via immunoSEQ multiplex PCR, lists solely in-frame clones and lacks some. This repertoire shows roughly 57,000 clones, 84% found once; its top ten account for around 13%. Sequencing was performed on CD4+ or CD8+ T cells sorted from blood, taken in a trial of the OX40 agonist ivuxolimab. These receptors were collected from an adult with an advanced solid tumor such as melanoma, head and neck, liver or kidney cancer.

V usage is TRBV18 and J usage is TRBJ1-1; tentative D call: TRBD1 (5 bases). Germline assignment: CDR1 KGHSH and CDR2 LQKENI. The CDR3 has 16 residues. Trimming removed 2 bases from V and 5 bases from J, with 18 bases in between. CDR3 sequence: CASSPKGPSGKTEAFF. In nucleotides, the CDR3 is TGTGCCAGCTCACCAAAGGGGCCATCGGGGAAGACTGAAGCTTTCTTT.

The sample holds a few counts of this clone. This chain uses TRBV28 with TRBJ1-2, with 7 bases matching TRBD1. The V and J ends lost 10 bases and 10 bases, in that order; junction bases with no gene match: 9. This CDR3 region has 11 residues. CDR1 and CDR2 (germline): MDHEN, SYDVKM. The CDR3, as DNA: TGTGCCACCAAGACAGGGAAGTTCTACACCTTC. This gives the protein CATKTGKFYTF.

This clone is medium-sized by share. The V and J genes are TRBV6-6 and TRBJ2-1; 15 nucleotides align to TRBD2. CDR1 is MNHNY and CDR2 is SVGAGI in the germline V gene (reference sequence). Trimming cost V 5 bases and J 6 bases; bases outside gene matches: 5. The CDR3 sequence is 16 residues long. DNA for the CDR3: TGTGCCAGCAGTCGGGGACTAGCGGGAGGTCTCAATGAGCAGTTCTTC. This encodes CASSRGLAGGLNEQFF.

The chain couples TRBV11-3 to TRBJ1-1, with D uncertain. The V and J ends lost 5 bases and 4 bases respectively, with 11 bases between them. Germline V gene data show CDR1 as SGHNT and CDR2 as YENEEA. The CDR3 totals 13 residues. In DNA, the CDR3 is TGTGCCAGCAGCCTATCTAGGAGCACTGAAGCTTTCTTT. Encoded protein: CASSLSRSTEAFF. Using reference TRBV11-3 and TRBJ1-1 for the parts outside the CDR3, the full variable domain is EAGVVQSPRYKIIEKKQPVAFWCNPISGHNTLYWYLQNLGQGPELLIRYENEEAVDDSQLPKDRFSAERLKGVDSTLKIQPAELGDSAVYLCASSLSRSTEAFFGQGTRLTVV.

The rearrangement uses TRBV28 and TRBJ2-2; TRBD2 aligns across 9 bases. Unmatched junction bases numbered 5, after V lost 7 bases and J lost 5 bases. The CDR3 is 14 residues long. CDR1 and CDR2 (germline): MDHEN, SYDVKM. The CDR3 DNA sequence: TGTGCCAGCACGGGGGCGGGAGGGACCGGGGAGCTGTTTTTT. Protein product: CASTGAGGTGELFF.

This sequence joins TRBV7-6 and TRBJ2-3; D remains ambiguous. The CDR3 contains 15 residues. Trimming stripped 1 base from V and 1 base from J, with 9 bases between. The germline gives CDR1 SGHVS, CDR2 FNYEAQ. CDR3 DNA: TGTGCCAGCAGCTTAGGGTGGGTTGGCACAGATACGCAGTATTTT. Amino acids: CASSLGWVGTDTQYF.

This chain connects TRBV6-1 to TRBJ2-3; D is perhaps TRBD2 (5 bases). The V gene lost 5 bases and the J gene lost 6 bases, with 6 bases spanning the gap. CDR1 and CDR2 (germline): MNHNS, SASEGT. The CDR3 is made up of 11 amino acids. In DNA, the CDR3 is TGTGCCAGCAGTCGGGATGATACGCAGTATTTT. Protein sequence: CASSRDDTQYF.

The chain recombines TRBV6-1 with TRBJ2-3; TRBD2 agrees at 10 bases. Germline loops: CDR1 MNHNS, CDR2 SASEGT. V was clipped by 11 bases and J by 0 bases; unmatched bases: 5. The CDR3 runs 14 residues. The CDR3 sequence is CAGTSGTSTDTQYF. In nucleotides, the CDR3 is TGTGCCGGAACTAGCGGGACTAGCACAGATACGCAGTATTTT.

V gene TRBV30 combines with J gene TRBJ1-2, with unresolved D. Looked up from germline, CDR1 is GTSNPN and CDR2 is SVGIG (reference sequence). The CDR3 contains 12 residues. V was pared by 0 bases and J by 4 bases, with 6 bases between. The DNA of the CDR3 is TGTGCCTGGAGTGTAAACAGCTATGGCTACACCTTC. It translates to CAWSVNSYGYTF. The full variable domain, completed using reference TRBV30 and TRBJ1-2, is SQTIHQWPATLVQPVGSPLSLECTVEGTSNPNLYWYRQAAGRGLQLLFYSVGIGQISSEVPQNLSASRPQDRQFILSSKKLLLSDSGFYLCAWSVNSYGYTFGSGTRLTVV.

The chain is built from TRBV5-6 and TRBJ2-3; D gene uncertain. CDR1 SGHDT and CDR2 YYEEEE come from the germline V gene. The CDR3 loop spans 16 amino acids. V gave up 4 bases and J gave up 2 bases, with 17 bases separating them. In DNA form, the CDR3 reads TGTGCCAGCAGCCGTTCCTCCGGCATCCCCACAGATACGCAGTATTTT. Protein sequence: CASSRSSGIPTDTQYF.

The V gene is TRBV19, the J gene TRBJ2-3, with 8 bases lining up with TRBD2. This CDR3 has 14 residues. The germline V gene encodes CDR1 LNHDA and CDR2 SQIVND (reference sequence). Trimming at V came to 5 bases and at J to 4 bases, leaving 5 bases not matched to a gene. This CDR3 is CASSATGLADTQYF. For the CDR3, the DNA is TGTGCCAGTAGTGCGACGGGACTAGCAGATACGCAGTATTTT.

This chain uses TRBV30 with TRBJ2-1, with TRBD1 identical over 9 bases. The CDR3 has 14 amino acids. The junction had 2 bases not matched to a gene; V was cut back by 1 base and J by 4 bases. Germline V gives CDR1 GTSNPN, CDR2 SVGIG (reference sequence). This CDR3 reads CAWSAGQGYNEQFF. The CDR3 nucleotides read TGTGCCTGGAGTGCTGGACAGGGGTACAATGAGCAGTTCTTC.

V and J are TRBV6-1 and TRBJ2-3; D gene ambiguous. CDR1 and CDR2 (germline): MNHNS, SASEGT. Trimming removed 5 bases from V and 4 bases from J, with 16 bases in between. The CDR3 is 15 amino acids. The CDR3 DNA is TGTGCCAGCAGTTCCCCAACGGCAGAAGCAGATACGCAGTATTTT. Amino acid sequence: CASSSPTAEADTQYF.

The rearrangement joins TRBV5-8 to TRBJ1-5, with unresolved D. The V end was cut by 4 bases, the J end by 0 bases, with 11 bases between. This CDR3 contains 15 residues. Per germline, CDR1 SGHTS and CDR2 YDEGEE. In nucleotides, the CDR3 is TGTGCCAGCAGCCCCGGGCAGTTTAGCAATCAGCCCCAGCATTTT. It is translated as CASSPGQFSNQPQHF.

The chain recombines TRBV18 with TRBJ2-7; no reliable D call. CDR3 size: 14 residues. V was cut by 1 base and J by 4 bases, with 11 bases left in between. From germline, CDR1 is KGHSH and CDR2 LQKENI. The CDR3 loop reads CASSPRQDSYEQYF. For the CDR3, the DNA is TGTGCCAGCTCACCACGGCAAGATTCATACGAGCAGTACTTC. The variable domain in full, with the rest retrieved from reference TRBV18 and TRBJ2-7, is NAGVMQNPRHLVRRRGQEARLRCSPMKGHSHVYWYRQLPEEGLKFMVYLQKENIIDESGMPKERFSAEFPKEGPSILRIQQVVRGDSAAYFCASSPRQDSYEQYFGPGTRLTVT.

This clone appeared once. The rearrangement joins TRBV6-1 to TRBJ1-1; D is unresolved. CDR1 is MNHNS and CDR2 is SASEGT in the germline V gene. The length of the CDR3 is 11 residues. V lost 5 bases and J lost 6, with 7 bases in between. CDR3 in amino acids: CASSYYAEAFF. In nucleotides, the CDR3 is TGTGCCAGCAGTTATTACGCTGAAGCTTTCTTT.

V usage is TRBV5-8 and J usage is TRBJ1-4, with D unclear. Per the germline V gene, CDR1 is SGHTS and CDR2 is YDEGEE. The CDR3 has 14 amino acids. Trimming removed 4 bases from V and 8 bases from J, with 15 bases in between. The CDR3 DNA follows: TGTGCCAGCAGCAGACCCCCCGGAGGGGAAAAACTGTTTTTT. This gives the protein CASSRPPGGEKLFF. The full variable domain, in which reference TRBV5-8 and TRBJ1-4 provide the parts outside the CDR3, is EAGVTQSPTHLIKTRGQQATLRCSPISGHTSVYWYQQALGLGLQFLLWYDEGEERNRGNFPPRFSGRQFPNYSSELNVNALELEDSALYLCASSRPPGGEKLFFGSGTQLSVL.

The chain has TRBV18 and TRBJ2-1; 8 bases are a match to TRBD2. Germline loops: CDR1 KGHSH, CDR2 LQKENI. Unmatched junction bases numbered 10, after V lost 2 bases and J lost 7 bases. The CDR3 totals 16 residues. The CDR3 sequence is CASSPGVAGKGNEQFF. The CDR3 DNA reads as TGTGCCAGCTCACCAGGGGTAGCGGGAAAGGGTAATGAGCAGTTCTTC.

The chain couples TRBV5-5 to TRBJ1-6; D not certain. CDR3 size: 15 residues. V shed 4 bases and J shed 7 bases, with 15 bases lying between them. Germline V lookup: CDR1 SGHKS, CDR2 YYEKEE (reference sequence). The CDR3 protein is CASSPWADKNSPLHF. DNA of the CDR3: TGTGCCAGCAGCCCGTGGGCAGATAAGAATTCACCCCTCCACTTT. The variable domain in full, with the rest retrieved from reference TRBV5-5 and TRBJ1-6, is DAGVTQSPTHLIKTRGQQVTLRCSPISGHKSVSWYQQVLGQGPQFIFQYYEKEERGRGNFPDRFSARQFPNYSSELNVNALLLGDSALYLCASSPWADKNSPLHFGNGTRLTVT.

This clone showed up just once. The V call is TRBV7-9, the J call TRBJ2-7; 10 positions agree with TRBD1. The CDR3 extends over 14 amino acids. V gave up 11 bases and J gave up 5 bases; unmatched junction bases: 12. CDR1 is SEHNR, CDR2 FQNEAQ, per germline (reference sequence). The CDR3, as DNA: TGTGCCGGGGAACCGGACAGGGGGGCCAACGAGCAGTACTTC. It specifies CAGEPDRGANEQYF.

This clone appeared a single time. This CDR3 is CASSLDGSNSNQPQHF. The CDR3 DNA follows: TGCGCCAGCAGCTTGGACGGATCCAATAGCAATCAGCCCCAGCATTTT. The chain employs TRBV5-1 and TRBJ1-5, with unresolved D. Germline V lookup: CDR1 SGHRS, CDR2 YFSETQ. The CDR3 runs to 16 residues. V was pared by 0 bases and J by 0 bases, with 10 bases between.

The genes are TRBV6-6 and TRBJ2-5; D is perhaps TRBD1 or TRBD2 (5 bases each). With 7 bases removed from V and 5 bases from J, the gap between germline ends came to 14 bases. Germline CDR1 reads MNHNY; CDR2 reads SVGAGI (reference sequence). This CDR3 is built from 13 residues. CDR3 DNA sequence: TGTGCCAGCACCCGGGACCGAGCGGAGACCCAGTACTTC. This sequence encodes CASTRDRAETQYF.

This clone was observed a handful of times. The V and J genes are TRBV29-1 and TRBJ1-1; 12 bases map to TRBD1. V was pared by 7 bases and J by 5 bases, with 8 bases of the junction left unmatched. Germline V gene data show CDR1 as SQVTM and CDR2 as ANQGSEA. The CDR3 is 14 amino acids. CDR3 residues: CSANLGQGATEAFF. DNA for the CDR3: TGCAGCGCCAACCTGGGACAGGGGGCTACTGAAGCTTTCTTT.

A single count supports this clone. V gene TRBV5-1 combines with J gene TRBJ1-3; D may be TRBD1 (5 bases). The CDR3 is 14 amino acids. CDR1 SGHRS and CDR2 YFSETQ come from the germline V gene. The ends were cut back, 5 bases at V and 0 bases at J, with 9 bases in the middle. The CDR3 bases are TGCGCCAGCAGTCCCGGGACCTCTGGAAACACCATATATTTT. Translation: CASSPGTSGNTIYF.

CDR3 residues: CASSISILDTGELFF. For the CDR3, the DNA is TGTGCCAGTAGTATAAGTATCCTGGACACCGGGGAGCTGTTTTTT. The gene calls are TRBV19 and TRBJ2-2; D uncertain. There are 15 residues in the CDR3. V lost 2 bases and J 3 bases, leaving 10 bases between the germline ends. CDR1 is LNHDA, CDR2 SQIVND, per germline (reference sequence).

The CDR3 spells CASSLRSLQANTEAFF. DNA for the CDR3: TGCGCCAGCAGCTTGAGATCCTTACAGGCCAACACTGAAGCTTTCTTT. This chain uses TRBV5-1 with TRBJ1-1; tentatively, D is TRBD1 (5 bases). Germline-derived CDR1 and CDR2 are SGHRS and YFSETQ. The ends were cut back, 1 base at V and 2 bases at J, with 15 bases in the middle. The length of the CDR3 is 16 residues. Based on the CDR3 plus reference TRBV5-1 and TRBJ1-1, the full variable domain is KAGVTQTPRYLIKTRGQQVTLSCSPISGHRSVSWYQQTPGQGLQFLFEYFSETQRNKGNFPGRFSGRQFSNSRSEMNVSTLELGDSALYLCASSLRSLQANTEAFFGQGTRLTVV.

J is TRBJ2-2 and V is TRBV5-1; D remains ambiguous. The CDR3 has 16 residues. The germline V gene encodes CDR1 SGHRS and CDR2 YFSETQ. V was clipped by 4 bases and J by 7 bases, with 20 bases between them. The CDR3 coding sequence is TGCGCCAGCAGCCGCAACAACGGGCCTGGGAACGGGGAGCTGTTTTTT. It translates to CASSRNNGPGNGELFF. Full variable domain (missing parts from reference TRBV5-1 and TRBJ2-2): KAGVTQTPRYLIKTRGQQVTLSCSPISGHRSVSWYQQTPGQGLQFLFEYFSETQRNKGNFPGRFSGRQFSNSRSEMNVSTLELGDSALYLCASSRNNGPGNGELFFGEGSRLTVL.

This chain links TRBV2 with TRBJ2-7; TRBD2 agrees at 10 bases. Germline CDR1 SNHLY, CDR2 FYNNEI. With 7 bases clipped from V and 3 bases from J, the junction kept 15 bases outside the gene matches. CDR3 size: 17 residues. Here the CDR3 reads CASTKIRLTSGRYEQYF. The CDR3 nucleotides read TGTGCCAGCACCAAAATTAGGCTGACTAGCGGGCGCTACGAGCAGTACTTC.